This TCR beta chain was recovered during a study of cytomegalovirus exposure and HLA in healthy donors. Study-level points and caveats: As a later analysis revealed, most CMV-associated TCR beta chains appeared HLA-restricted. Later analysis placed DRB1 highest and HLA-C lowest in TCR association rates, which differed by HLA locus. A list of about 180 TCR beta chains associated with cytomegalovirus was given. Near-uniform donor sequencing depth was presumed by presence/absence analyses.

The V segment lost 7 bases and the J segment 4 bases; nucleotides outside the gene matches: 0. This CDR3 region has 11 residues. Per the germline V gene, CDR1 is SGDLS and CDR2 is YYNGEE. Primers included in the PCR were 60 Vbeta and 13 Jbeta primers. Method: immunoSEQ multiplex PCR; TCRdb's copy keeps in-frame clones and lacks some. This sample carries approximately 130,000 clones, roughly four fifths of them seen once, and the ten largest clones take 2.5% to 3.5%. This clone was observed a few times. The target antigen is unknown. The chain links TRBV9 to TRBJ2-3; 7 bases fit TRBD2. The sample taken for sequencing was PBMCs. The receptor comes from a woman aged 40-49 years in good health and CMV-seropositive. CDR3 loop: CASAGADTQYF. In DNA, the CDR3 is TGTGCCAGCGCGGGGGCAGATACGCAGTATTTT.